This T cell receptor beta chain was sequenced for a study of T cell repertoires and Cas9 in healthy adults (dated by TCRdb to the late 2010s). As for the study more broadly: Within the CD4 and CD8 compartments, the researchers characterized SpCas9-reactive T cells in terms of multi-effector potency, cytotoxicity and lineage determination. The study looked at preexisting T cell immunity to the Streptococcus pyogenes Cas9 nuclease (SpCas9), which is used in CRISPR gene editing.

Library method: the immunoSEQ multiplex PCR assay. TCRdb retrieved this table from immuneACCESS and kept in-frame rearrangements only. Not all clones are present; in checked studies, unresolved V genes account for under half, and no reason is known for the remainder. The sample contains fewer than 25,000 clones, about 89% of them found a single time. The ten largest clones take up approximately 1.5% of the sample. Points the paper makes about the study in general: Proliferation and function of SpCas9-reactive effector T cells were reported to be mitigated in vitro by SpCas9-reactive regulatory T cells.

Healthy humans were used as donors in the study. Concerning this clone: Its antigen is still unknown. No per-base quality is available; no much larger clone lies one base away.

Reading from cysteine to phenylalanine, the CDR3 counts 14 amino acids. This entry keeps only the CDR3 DNA: 42 bases, framed from base 1. V loses 2 bases, J loses 0 bases, and the germline ends lie 5 bases apart. CDR1 LGHNA and CDR2 YNFKEQ were looked up in the germline V gene. This TCR derives from a human donor in good health. Sequencing input: CD4+ effector T cells (CD127+, CD25-, CD137-, CD154-) from PBMCs; culture status not recorded. This receptor chain uses TRBV4-2 and TRBJ1-3; a confident D gene designation cannot be given. The nucleotide sequence reads TGTGCCAGCAGCCAAACCGACTCTGGAAACACCATATATTTT. It encodes CASSQTDSGNTIYF.